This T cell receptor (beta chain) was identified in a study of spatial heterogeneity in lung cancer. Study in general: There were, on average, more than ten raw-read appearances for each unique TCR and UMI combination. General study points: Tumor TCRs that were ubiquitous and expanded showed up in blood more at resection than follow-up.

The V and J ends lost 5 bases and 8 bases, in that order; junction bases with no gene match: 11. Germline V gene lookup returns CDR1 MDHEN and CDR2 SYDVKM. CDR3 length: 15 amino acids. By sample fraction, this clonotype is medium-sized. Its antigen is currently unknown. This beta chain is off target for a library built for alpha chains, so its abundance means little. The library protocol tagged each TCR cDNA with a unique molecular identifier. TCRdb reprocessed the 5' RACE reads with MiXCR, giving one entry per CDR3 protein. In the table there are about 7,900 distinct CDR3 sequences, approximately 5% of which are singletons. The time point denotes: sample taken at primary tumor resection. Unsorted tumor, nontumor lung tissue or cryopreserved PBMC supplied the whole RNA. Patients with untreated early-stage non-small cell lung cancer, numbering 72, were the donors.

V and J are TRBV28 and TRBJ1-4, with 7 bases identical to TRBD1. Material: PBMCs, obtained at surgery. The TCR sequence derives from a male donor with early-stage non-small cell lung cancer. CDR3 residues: CASSPPGTVREKLFF. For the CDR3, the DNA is TGTGCCAGCAGTCCGCCCGGGACAGTGCGAGAAAAACTGTTTTTT.